What follows are 27 T cell receptor beta chains derived from one specimen sequenced in a study of blood T cells in healthy people across ages. A second roughly 6 to 12 cycle PCR used barcoded and J-beta primers. One entry per CDR3 protein, called by TCRdb with MiXCR from the 5' RACE reads. The sample includes approximately 600,000 distinct CDR3 sequences, roughly 58% of them seen just once. Sequencing was performed on blood. These receptors were collected from a man between 60 and 75 years old in good health.

This clonotype was seen more than once but under ten times. The genes are TRBV29-1 and TRBJ1-2; D is uncertain. The CDR3 runs 11 residues. Germline V gene data show CDR1 as SQVTM and CDR2 as ANQGSEA. V lost 0 bases, J lost 10 bases, and 9 bases lay in between. CDR3 region: CSVEEGRNYTF. The CDR3 nucleotides are TGCAGCGTTGAAGAAGGACGGAACTACACCTTC. Combining the CDR3 with reference TRBV29-1 and TRBJ1-2 gives the whole variable domain SAVISQKPSRDICQRGTSLTIQCQVDSQVTMMFWYRQQPGQSLTLIATANQGSEATYESGFVIDKFPISRPNLTFSTLTVSNMSPEDSSIYLCSVEEGRNYTFGSGTRLTVV.

The chain employs TRBV6-6 and TRBJ2-3; 11 nucleotides line up with TRBD1. CDR3 size: 15 residues. Germline CDR1 is MNHNY and CDR2 is SVGAGI (reference sequence). The trim removed 4 bases at V and 5 bases at J, leaving 5 bases unmatched. This chain's CDR3 is CASSSRDRGEDTQYF. For the CDR3, the DNA is TGTGCCAGCAGTTCCCGGGACAGGGGGGAAGATACGCAGTATTTT.

This chain joins TRBV25-1 and TRBJ2-7, with 7 bases aligning to TRBD1. The CDR3 covers 14 residues. The J segment lost 0 bases and the V segment lost 1 base, leaving 0 bases of the junction unmatched. Germline lookup yields CDR1 MGHDK and CDR2 SYGVNS. CDR3: CASSEWDSSYEQYF. CDR3 nucleotide sequence: TGTGCCAGCAGTGAATGGGACAGCTCCTACGAGCAGTACTTC.

In this sample, this clonotype turned up a few times. One end of the junction fails to match germline, which may point to a read error. The rearrangement joins TRBV20-1 to TRBJ2-5, with 11 bases aligning to TRBD2. The CDR3 is made up of 15 amino acids. Germline V gene lookup returns CDR1 DFQATT and CDR2 SNEGSKA (reference sequence). The CDR3 is CSALLSGGAGETQYF. The CDR3 DNA follows: TGTAGTGCTTTGCTTAGCGGGGGGGCAGGGGAGACCCAGTACTTC.

A few counts support this clonotype. The chain uses TRBV6-2 or TRBV6-3 and TRBJ2-7, with D possibly matching TRBD2 (5 bases). The closer fit of TRBJ2-5 to the DNA end suggests the J call may be wrong. CDR1 is MNHEY and CDR2 is SVGEGT in the germline V gene. CDR3 length equals 13 residues. CDR3 sequence: CASSYEGLETQYF. The DNA of the CDR3 is TGTGCCAGCAGTTACGAGGGATTGGAGACCCAGTACTTC.

This rearrangement joins TRBV28 to TRBJ1-2; 9 bases map to TRBD1. Trimming cost V 4 bases and J 5 bases; bases outside gene matches: 5. In germline, CDR1 is MDHEN, CDR2 SYDVKM. There are 14 residues in the CDR3. The CDR3 region is CASSYGTGSYGYTF. In nucleotides, the CDR3 is TGTGCCAGCAGTTACGGGACAGGGAGTTATGGCTACACCTTC.

Only a few counts were recorded for this clonotype. The V and J genes are TRBV9 and TRBJ2-4, with TRBD2 matching 7 bases. The CDR3 contains 13 residues. After removal of 4 bases from V and 9 bases from J, the junction contained 7 bases not matched to a gene. Per germline, CDR1 SGDLS and CDR2 YYNGEE. For the CDR3, the DNA is TGTGCCAGCAGCCCACAGTGGGAGGGCATTCAGTACTTC. Translated: CASSPQWEGIQYF.

A remark on this clonotype: One junction end does not reproduce the germline sequence, and a read error may be involved. The V and J genes are TRBV3-1 and TRBJ2-5; a weak D match, TRBD2 (5 bases). The CDR3 contains 13 residues. Germline assignment: CDR1 LGHDT and CDR2 YNNKEL (reference sequence). The CDR3 here is CAGSQNTRETQYF. The CDR3 nucleotides read TGTGCCGGCAGCCAAAACACTAGGGAGACCCAGTACTTC.

The chain has TRBV5-1 and TRBJ2-3, with 8 positions matching TRBD1. Germline CDR1 and CDR2: SGHRS and YFSETQ. This CDR3 contains 17 residues. The J segment lost 2 bases and the V segment lost 5 bases, leaving 13 bases of the junction unmatched. The chain's CDR3 is CASRRIYGTGNTDTQYF. The CDR3 coding sequence is TGCGCCAGCAGACGTATATATGGGACAGGCAACACAGATACGCAGTATTTT.

V and J are TRBV20-1 and TRBJ2-1, with TRBD2 identical over 9 bases. Germline V lookup: CDR1 DFQATT, CDR2 SNEGSKA (reference sequence). Trimming took 0 bases from V and 3 from J; bases not matched to a gene: 6. This CDR3 region has 16 residues. DNA of the CDR3: TGCAGTGCTAGAGACGCTAGCGGGGAGAGCTACAATGAGCAGTTCTTC. This codes for CSARDASGESYNEQFF.

The chain combines TRBV6-5 with TRBJ2-5; D is uncertain. The V end was cut by 3 bases, the J end by 5 bases, with 16 bases between. The length of the CDR3 is 15 residues. Germline CDR1 is MNHEY and CDR2 is SVGAGI. The DNA of the CDR3 is TGTGCCAGCAGTTATAAAGGGCGTGGTGGGGAGACCCAGTACTTC. Its translation is CASSYKGRGGETQYF.

The rearrangement links TRBV6-2 or TRBV6-3 to TRBJ1-6; D call uncertain. Per germline, CDR1 MNHEY and CDR2 SVGEGT. V shed 8 bases and J shed 10 bases, with 15 bases lying between them. The CDR3 consists of 13 residues. The CDR3: CASLQRFNSPLHF. In nucleotides, the CDR3 is TGTGCCAGCTTACAGAGGTTCAACTCACCCCTCCACTTT.

The gene calls are TRBV20-1 and TRBJ1-2; no firm D call. The V end lost 1 base, the J end lost 5 bases, and 14 bases lay between the germline ends. This CDR3 is built from 14 residues. Germline CDR1 DFQATT, CDR2 SNEGSKA (reference sequence). The CDR3 DNA reads as TGCAGTGCTAGAGTTAGGGAGGTGGGGTATGGCTACACCTTC. It translates to CSARVREVGYGYTF.

V and J are TRBV29-1 and TRBJ1-1, with D possibly matching TRBD1 (6 bases). The CDR3 consists of 11 residues. Per germline, CDR1 SQVTM and CDR2 ANQGSEA. V shed 6 bases and J shed 10 bases, with 15 bases lying between them. CDR3: CSVQTGGVAFF. Written as DNA, the CDR3 is TGCAGCGTCCAGACAGGAGGGGTAGCTTTCTTT.

The rearrangement links TRBV27 to TRBJ2-7, with 7 nucleotides matching TRBD1. The CDR3 covers 13 residues. V gave up 8 bases and J gave up 0 bases; unmatched junction bases: 4. Germline CDR1 is MNHEY and CDR2 is SMNVEV (reference sequence). The CDR3 DNA is TGTGCCAGCGTAGGGGACAGCTCCTACGAGCAGTACTTC. Its protein product is CASVGDSSYEQYF.

The J gene is TRBJ1-6, the V gene TRBV3-1; D is unresolved. Looked up from germline, CDR1 is LGHDT and CDR2 is YNNKEL (reference sequence). The CDR3 is 12 amino acids. V lost 0 bases to trimming and J lost 10 bases, with 4 bases between them. CDR3 in DNA: TGTGCCAGCAGCCAAGATTTGTCACCCCTCCACTTT. Its protein product is CASSQDLSPLHF.

The chain links TRBV6-6 to TRBJ1-2, with D possibly being TRBD1 (5 bases). V lost 0 bases and J 8 bases, leaving 10 bases between the germline ends. From germline, CDR1 is MNHNY and CDR2 SVGAGI (reference sequence). The CDR3 has 13 residues. In nucleotides, the CDR3 is TGTGCCAGCAGTTACTCGGGGCGGGGCGGCTACACCTTC. As protein: CASSYSGRGGYTF.

This rearrangement joins TRBV29-1 to TRBJ2-3, with 8 positions matching TRBD1. The CDR3 is made up of 12 amino acids. In germline, CDR1 is SQVTM, CDR2 ANQGSEA. V was clipped by 5 bases and J by 5 bases; unmatched bases: 3. The CDR3 DNA is TGCAGCGTTTCCAGGGGGCAAGATACGCAGTATTTT. This sequence encodes CSVSRGQDTQYF.

V is TRBV6-5 and J is TRBJ1-4, with D tentatively TRBD1 (6 bases). The CDR3 has 13 amino acids. With 9 bases removed from V and 8 bases from J, the gap between germline ends came to 16 bases. Germline CDR1 is MNHEY and CDR2 is SVGAGI. CDR3 bases: TGTGCCAGTAGGGGGGCTTATTTCGAAAAACTGTTTTTT. Residues: CASRGAYFEKLFF.

This clonotype is a singleton in its sample. The chain couples TRBV3-1 to TRBJ2-4; the D is unclear. The DNA matches TRBJ2-7 better at its end, which makes the J call doubtful. CDR3 length: 16 residues. The V gene's germline CDR1 is LGHDT and CDR2 YNNKEL (reference sequence). The CDR3 DNA follows: TGTGCCAGCAGCCAAGACCCTGGCCAGCACTCCTACGAGCAGTACTTC. Amino acids: CASSQDPGQHSYEQYF.

This chain connects TRBV7-9 to TRBJ1-2; D perhaps matches TRBD1 (5 bases). Trimming left V 2 bases short and J 4 bases short, with 11 bases between. Germline V gives CDR1 SEHNR, CDR2 FQNEAQ (reference sequence). This CDR3 region has 14 residues. The CDR3 loop reads CASSLSRQGYGYTF. As DNA, the CDR3 is TGTGCCAGCAGCTTAAGTCGCCAGGGCTATGGCTACACCTTC.

This rearrangement joins TRBV6-1 to TRBJ2-5; TRBD2 matches at 12 bases. The V segment lost 6 bases and the J segment 5 bases; nucleotides outside the gene matches: 4. The CDR3 has 14 residues. Germline V gives CDR1 MNHNS, CDR2 SASEGT. CDR3 nucleotide sequence: TGTGCCAGCAGGACTAGCGGGGGAGTGGAGACCCAGTACTTC. Amino acid sequence: CASRTSGGVETQYF.

This clonotype was detected a few times. The chain joins TRBV21-1 to TRBJ1-6; the table names TRBD1, a call not compared with the DNA. TRBV21-1 is an annotated pseudogene. The CDR3 loop spans 16 amino acids. The CDR3: CASSKGVREIGSPLHF. Here the CDR3 DNA reads TGTGCCAGCAGCAAAGGGGTCAGGGAAATTGGATCACCCCTCCACTTT.

The chain joins TRBV28 to TRBJ1-4; no definite D call. The length of the CDR3 is 19 residues. Germline assignment: CDR1 MDHEN and CDR2 SYDVKM. V was shortened by 10 bases and J by 5 bases, with 32 bases between the two germline ends. The CDR3 sequence: CANSFSEGFFGVSNEKLFF. Here the CDR3 DNA reads TGTGCCAATAGTTTCTCAGAGGGTTTTTTTGGGGTCTCCAATGAAAAACTGTTTTTT.

This clonotype was observed a few times. This sequence joins TRBV27 and TRBJ2-2; no definite D call. The V gene lost 3 bases and the J gene lost 0 bases, with 8 bases spanning the gap. This CDR3 has 15 residues. Germline loops: CDR1 MNHEY, CDR2 SMNVEV (reference sequence). The DNA of the CDR3 is TGTGCCAGCAGTTTTGGCAATTCGAACACCGGGGAGCTGTTTTTT. Amino acids: CASSFGNSNTGELFF.

The chain combines TRBV18 with TRBJ2-7, with 9 bases aligning to TRBD1. Trimming removed 2 bases from V and 4 bases from J; junction bases left unmatched: 9. The CDR3 is made up of 16 amino acids. Germline-derived CDR1 and CDR2 are KGHSH and LQKENI. CDR3 amino acids: CASSPRGQGAGYEQYF. The DNA for the CDR3 is TGTGCCAGCTCACCAAGGGGACAGGGAGCTGGATACGAGCAGTACTTC.

CDR3 nucleotide sequence: TGTGCCAGCACCCCAGCGCGGGGGGCATCACCTGGTGGCTACACCTTC. This sequence encodes CASTPARGASPGGYTF. J is TRBJ1-2 and V is TRBV11-2; maybe TRBD1 (6 bases). V gave up 7 bases and J gave up 7 bases, with 25 bases separating them. Germline CDR1 and CDR2: SGHAT and FQNNGV. The CDR3 sequence is 16 residues long. The full variable domain, completed using reference TRBV11-2 and TRBJ1-2, is EAGVAQSPRYKIIEKRQSVAFWCNPISGHATLYWYQQILGQGPKLLIQFQNNGVVDDSQLPKDRFSAERLKGVDSTLKIQPAKLEDSAVYLCASTPARGASPGGYTFGSGTRLTVV.